The clone carrying this T cell receptor beta chain was observed at least ten times. This sample was taken from a study of beta chain features in type 1 diabetes. The entirety of the isolated RNA underwent reverse transcription, so expressed TCRB transcripts were sequenced. Libraries were prepared by immunoSEQ multiplex PCR; TCRdb keeps only in-frame clonotypes and omits some of them. Altogether 200,000 to 250,000 clones are present, 27% being singletons, with the ten largest covering roughly 4%. This sequence was found in a man aged 25-45 years in good health. The specimen sequenced was central memory CD4+ T cells from blood.

As DNA, the CDR3 is TGTGCCAGCAGCTCCGTGGGCGGGAGTATCAATGAGCAGTTCTTC. Its protein product is CASSSVGGSINEQFF. V usage is TRBV11-2 and J usage is TRBJ2-1; 7 bases match TRBD2. The CDR3 extends over 15 amino acids. The J segment lost 6 bases and the V segment lost 4 bases, leaving 9 bases of the junction unmatched. The germline V gene has CDR1 SGHAT and CDR2 FQNNGV.